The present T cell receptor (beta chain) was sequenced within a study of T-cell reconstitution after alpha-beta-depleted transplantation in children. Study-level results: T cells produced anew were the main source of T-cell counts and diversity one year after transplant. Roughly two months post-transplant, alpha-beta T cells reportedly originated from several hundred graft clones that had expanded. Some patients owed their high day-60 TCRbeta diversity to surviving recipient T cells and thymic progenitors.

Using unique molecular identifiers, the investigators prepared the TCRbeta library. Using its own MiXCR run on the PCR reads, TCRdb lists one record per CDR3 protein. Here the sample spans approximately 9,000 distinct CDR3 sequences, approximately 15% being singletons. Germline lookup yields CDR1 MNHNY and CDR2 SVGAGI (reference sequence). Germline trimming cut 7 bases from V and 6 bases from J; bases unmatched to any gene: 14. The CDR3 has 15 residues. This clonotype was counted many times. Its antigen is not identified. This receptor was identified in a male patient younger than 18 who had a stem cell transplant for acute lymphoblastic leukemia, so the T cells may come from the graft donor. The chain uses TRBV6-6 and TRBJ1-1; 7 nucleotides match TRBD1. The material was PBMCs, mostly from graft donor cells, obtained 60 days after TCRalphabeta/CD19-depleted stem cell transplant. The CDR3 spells CASIPRQGFFAEAFF. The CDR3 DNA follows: TGTGCCAGCATTCCCCGACAGGGTTTTTTCGCTGAAGCTTTCTTT.